This section outlines one TCR beta chain sequence together with its context. The target antigen is unknown. The germline CDR1 and CDR2 sequences are KGHSH and LQKENI. J lost 6 bases, V lost 7 bases, and 9 bases had no gene match. The CDR3 spans 14 residues. This entry comes from a study of cytomegalovirus exposure and HLA in healthy donors. Study conclusions and caveats: Prediction of most subjects' HLA-A and HLA-B alleles by TCR beta sequences was reportedly accurate. A later analysis, which compared TCR beta chains of equal frequency, found the HLA-associated ones more clonally expanded. It was assumed in the presence/absence analyses that sequencing depth was roughly uniform across donors. In vitro experiments confirmed that three CMV-associated chains were specific for CMV antigens.

Vbeta (60) and Jbeta (13) primers were used in the PCR. Data came from immunoSEQ multiplex PCR; TCRdb stores just in-frame clones and leaves some out. The sample has about 110,000 clones; about 77% are singletons. The material sequenced was PBMCs. This clonotype was sampled from a woman aged 30 to 39 in good health and CMV-seropositive. The chain has TRBV18 and TRBJ2-1; 7 nucleotides agree with TRBD1. In nucleotides, the CDR3 is TGTGCCAGCTTAACCGGGACAGACGCCAATGAGCAGTTCTTC. This codes for CASLTGTDANEQFF. Looking up the rest from reference TRBV18 and TRBJ2-1 gives the full variable domain: NAGVMQNPRHLVRRRGQEARLRCSPMKGHSHVYWYRQLPEEGLKFMVYLQKENIIDESGMPKERFSAEFPKEGPSILRIQQVVRGDSAAYFCASLTGTDANEQFFGPGTRLTVL.